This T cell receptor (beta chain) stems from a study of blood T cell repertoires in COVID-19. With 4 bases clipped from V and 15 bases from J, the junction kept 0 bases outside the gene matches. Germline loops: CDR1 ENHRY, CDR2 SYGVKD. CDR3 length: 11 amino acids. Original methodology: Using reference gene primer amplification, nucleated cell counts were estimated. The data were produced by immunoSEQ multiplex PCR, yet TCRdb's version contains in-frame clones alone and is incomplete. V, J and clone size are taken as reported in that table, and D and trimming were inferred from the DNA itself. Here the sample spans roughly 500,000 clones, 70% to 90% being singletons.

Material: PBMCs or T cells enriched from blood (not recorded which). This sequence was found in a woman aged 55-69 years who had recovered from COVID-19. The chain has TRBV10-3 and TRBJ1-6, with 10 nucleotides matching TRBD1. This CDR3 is CAISGDRGLHF. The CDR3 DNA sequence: TGTGCCATCAGTGGGGACAGGGGCCTCCACTTT.